The 27 T cell receptor beta chains reported below all come from one sample, sequenced in a study of cytomegalovirus exposure and HLA in healthy donors. PCR was performed using 60 Vbeta and 13 Jbeta primers. Clones were read by immunoSEQ multiplex PCR, and TCRdb kept only the in-frame ones, dropping some. The data contain over 110,000 clones, over 60% of them singletons. The sample consisted of PBMCs. The receptors were gathered from a male donor in good health and CMV-seropositive.

As DNA, the CDR3 is TGTGCCAGCAGCTTCTCAGGAAACTCCTATAATTCACCCCTCCACTTT. Translating gives CASSFSGNSYNSPLHF. The J gene is TRBJ1-6, the V gene TRBV5-6, with unresolved D. Trimming cost V 2 bases and J 0 bases, with 9 bases left between them. Germline CDR1 SGHDT, CDR2 YYEEEE. The CDR3 is 16 residues long.

V and J are TRBV7-6 and TRBJ2-2; 7 bases agree with TRBD1. The CDR3 has 16 amino acids. J was trimmed by 0 bases and V by 6 bases; bases with no gene match: 7. Per the germline V gene, CDR1 is SGHVS and CDR2 is FNYEAQ. CDR3 amino acids: CASRPNRGTNTGELFF. The CDR3 bases are TGTGCCAGCAGACCTAACAGGGGCACGAACACCGGGGAGCTGTTTTTT.

CDR3 in DNA: TGTGCCAGCCTCGCCCCTCACAGGGACCCTGAAGCTTTCTTT. Protein: CASLAPHRDPEAFF. This chain links TRBV18 with TRBJ1-1, with a possible D match to TRBD1 (6 bases). Between the trimmed V and J ends, which lost 8 bases and 6 bases, there was a span of 19 bases. Germline CDR1 reads KGHSH; CDR2 reads LQKENI. The CDR3 contains 14 residues. The variable domain in full, with the rest retrieved from reference TRBV18 and TRBJ1-1, is NAGVMQNPRHLVRRRGQEARLRCSPMKGHSHVYWYRQLPEEGLKFMVYLQKENIIDESGMPKERFSAEFPKEGPSILRIQQVVRGDSAAYFCASLAPHRDPEAFFGQGTRLTVV.

V is TRBV7-9 and J is TRBJ2-3; TRBD2 matches 8 bases. In germline, CDR1 is SEHNR, CDR2 FQNEAQ (reference sequence). V shed 4 bases and J 5 bases; nucleotides not matched to a gene: 2. The CDR3 has 13 residues. CDR3 sequence (DNA): TGTGCCAGCAGCTCCGGGAGGGAAGATACGCAGTATTTT. Its protein is CASSSGREDTQYF.

The chain employs TRBV15 and TRBJ2-7; D possibly corresponds to TRBD1 (7 bases). Germline loops: CDR1 LNHNV, CDR2 YYDKDF (reference sequence). The CDR3 runs to 14 residues. V was pared by 4 bases and J by 2 bases, with 12 bases between. DNA for the CDR3: TGTGCCACCAGCACGGGGGACAGTACCTACGAGCAGTACTTC. Residues: CATSTGDSTYEQYF.

V usage is TRBV4-1 and J usage is TRBJ2-1; no reliable D call. The CDR3 runs 14 residues. The germline gives CDR1 MGHRA, CDR2 YSYEKL. V lost 0 bases, J lost 4 bases, and 7 bases lay in between. CDR3: CASSQESSYNEQFF. The CDR3 DNA is TGCGCCAGCAGCCAAGAATCCAGTTACAATGAGCAGTTCTTC.

This clone came up a few times. V and J are TRBV5-4 and TRBJ2-7, with 9 bases identical to TRBD1. Germline V lookup: CDR1 SGHNT, CDR2 YYREEE (reference sequence). After removal of 2 bases from V and 6 bases from J, the junction contained 6 bases not matched to a gene. This CDR3 comprises 14 residues. The CDR3 region has the DNA TGTGCCAGCAGCTTCCGGACAGGGGTTCCCGAGCAGTACTTC. Residues: CASSFRTGVPEQYF.

The chain is built from TRBV5-8 and TRBJ2-7; TRBD1 aligns across 7 bases. The germline CDR1 and CDR2 sequences are SGHTS and YDEGEE. The V and J ends lost 4 bases and 3 bases, in that order; junction bases with no gene match: 10. The CDR3 totals 15 residues. CDR3 sequence reads: CASSTIRQGVYEQYF. The CDR3 DNA reads TGTGCCAGCAGCACCATTAGACAGGGAGTCTACGAGCAGTACTTC. The full variable domain, its missing parts supplied by reference TRBV5-8 and TRBJ2-7, is EAGVTQSPTHLIKTRGQQATLRCSPISGHTSVYWYQQALGLGLQFLLWYDEGEERNRGNFPPRFSGRQFPNYSSELNVNALELEDSALYLCASSTIRQGVYEQYFGPGTRLTVT.

This clone came up a few times. This chain links TRBV18 with TRBJ2-6, with 10 bases fitting TRBD1. Germline CDR1 KGHSH, CDR2 LQKENI. With 4 bases clipped from V and 0 bases from J, the junction kept 9 bases outside the gene matches. This CDR3 contains 19 residues. This CDR3 reads CASSHGTGEFYSGANVLTF. For the CDR3, the DNA is TGTGCCAGCTCACATGGGACAGGGGAGTTCTACTCTGGGGCCAACGTCCTGACTTTC. Using reference TRBV18 and TRBJ2-6 for the parts outside the CDR3, the full variable domain is NAGVMQNPRHLVRRRGQEARLRCSPMKGHSHVYWYRQLPEEGLKFMVYLQKENIIDESGMPKERFSAEFPKEGPSILRIQQVVRGDSAAYFCASSHGTGEFYSGANVLTFGAGSRLTVL.

This chain connects TRBV5-1 to TRBJ2-1, with 9 bases lining up with TRBD1. Germline CDR1 reads SGHRS; CDR2 reads YFSETQ. V lost 0 bases to trimming and J lost 4 bases; unmatched junction nucleotides: 2. The CDR3 extends over 15 amino acids. The CDR3 spells CASSLAGTGYNEQFF. The CDR3 region has the DNA TGCGCCAGCAGCTTGGCCGGGACAGGGTACAATGAGCAGTTCTTC.

The J gene is TRBJ2-1, the V gene TRBV19; maybe TRBD2 (5 bases). Between the trimmed V and J ends, which lost 1 base and 2 bases, there was a span of 12 bases. CDR1 is LNHDA and CDR2 is SQIVND in the germline V gene (reference sequence). The CDR3 contains 16 residues. The CDR3 region is CASSIGGGPPYNEQFF. The CDR3 DNA follows: TGTGCCAGTAGTATAGGTGGCGGGCCCCCCTACAATGAGCAGTTCTTC.

This rearrangement joins TRBV5-1 to TRBJ2-5, with a possible D match to TRBD2 (7 bases). This CDR3 spans 16 amino acids. V lost 0 bases and J 5 bases, leaving 17 bases between the germline ends. Germline assignment: CDR1 SGHRS and CDR2 YFSETQ. The CDR3 here is CASSLAPSGGRETQYF. The CDR3 nucleotides read TGCGCCAGCAGCTTGGCCCCCTCCGGGGGGCGGGAGACCCAGTACTTC.

DNA for the CDR3: TGTGCCAGCAGCTTGGGGGAGGGGGGAGCTAATGAAAAACTGTTTTTT. This encodes CASSLGEGGANEKLFF. The V call is TRBV5-4, the J call TRBJ1-4; D might be TRBD1 (6 bases). Germline CDR1 is SGHNT and CDR2 is YYREEE (reference sequence). Trimming removed 0 bases from V and 3 bases from J, with 12 bases in between. This CDR3 spans 16 amino acids. The full variable domain, rest sourced from reference TRBV5-4 and TRBJ1-4, is ETGVTQSPTHLIKTRGQQVTLRCSSQSGHNTVSWYQQALGQGPQFIFQYYREEENGRGNFPPRFSGLQFPNYSSELNVNALELDDSALYLCASSLGEGGANEKLFFGSGTQLSVL.

The chain carries TRBV7-9 and TRBJ2-5, with TRBD2 identical over 16 bases. The CDR3 is made up of 17 amino acids. After removal of 5 bases from V and 5 bases from J, the junction contained 8 bases not matched to a gene. Germline V gene data show CDR1 as SEHNR and CDR2 as FQNEAQ (reference sequence). CDR3: CASSSPGLAGGLETQYF. The CDR3 DNA follows: TGTGCCAGCAGCAGCCCGGGACTAGCGGGAGGGTTGGAGACCCAGTACTTC.

This chain links TRBV6-5 with TRBJ2-7; D gene uncertain. Trimming left V 0 bases short and J 1 base short, with 4 bases between. The CDR3 has 13 amino acids. Germline V gene data show CDR1 as MNHEY and CDR2 as SVGAGI. The CDR3 region is CASSYSRSYEQYF. The DNA of the CDR3 is TGTGCCAGCAGTTACTCGAGGTCCTACGAGCAGTACTTC.

This sequence joins TRBV11-2 and TRBJ2-1; TRBD2 might be the D (6 bases). The CDR3 runs 15 residues. The germline V gene has CDR1 SGHAT and CDR2 FQNNGV. Deletions cut 0 bases from V and 9 bases from J, with 15 bases between. The DNA for the CDR3 is TGTGCCAGCAGCTTAGATGTGGCGGGATGGGGTGAGCAGTTCTTC. Translated, it gives CASSLDVAGWGEQFF.

The CDR3, as DNA: TGTGCCAGTAGATTTATCGGGAGTGCCAACACCGGGGAGCTGTTTTTT. This gives the protein CASRFIGSANTGELFF. The J gene is TRBJ2-2, the V gene TRBV19, with a weak D call TRBD2 (6 bases). In germline, CDR1 is LNHDA, CDR2 SQIVND (reference sequence). The CDR3 is 16 amino acids. Deletions cut 6 bases from V and 2 bases from J, with 16 bases between.

V gene TRBV25-1 combines with J gene TRBJ2-3; 8 bases agree with TRBD2. CDR1 and CDR2 from the germline V gene are MGHDK and SYGVNS. The CDR3 consists of 17 residues. V lost 4 bases and J lost 5; bases outside the gene matches: 14. CDR3 residues: CASSGLQGLDLVDTQYF. The CDR3 DNA reads as TGTGCCAGCAGTGGGCTTCAGGGACTAGACTTAGTAGATACGCAGTATTTT.

This chain connects TRBV4-2 to TRBJ2-5; D unresolved. The DNA end lines up better with TRBJ2-7; the J call may be wrong. This CDR3 has 13 residues. Germline V gene sequence: CDR1 LGHNA, CDR2 YNFKEQ. For the CDR3, the DNA is TGTGCCAGCAGCCAAGTAGTTAACCACGAGCAGTACTTC. As protein: CASSQVVNHEQYF.

In DNA, the CDR3 is TGTGCCAGCACCGGGGACTCTGAAAAACTGTTTTTT. Protein sequence: CASTGDSEKLFF. This chain uses TRBV28 with TRBJ1-4; maybe TRBD1 (5 bases). The V gene's germline CDR1 is MDHEN and CDR2 SYDVKM. Trimming pared 7 bases from V and 7 bases from J, leaving 10 bases between. The CDR3 runs to 12 residues.

The genes are TRBV19 and TRBJ2-5; D might be TRBD2 (5 bases). Germline V lookup: CDR1 LNHDA, CDR2 SQIVND (reference sequence). V was clipped by 6 bases and J by 2 bases, with 10 bases between them. CDR3 length: 13 residues. The chain's CDR3 is CASRGSSQETQYF. The CDR3 coding sequence is TGTGCCAGTAGGGGGAGCTCACAAGAGACCCAGTACTTC.

The table lists this clone with a count of one. The chain employs TRBV9 and TRBJ2-5; D possibly corresponds to TRBD2 (6 bases). With 4 bases removed from V and 5 bases from J, the gap between germline ends came to 18 bases. CDR1 and CDR2 from the germline V gene are SGDLS and YYNGEE. The CDR3 contains 15 residues. The CDR3: CASSLGTGPRETQYF. DNA of the CDR3: TGTGCCAGCAGCCTTGGGACTGGCCCTCGGGAGACCCAGTACTTC.

V is TRBV29-1 and J is TRBJ2-1; possible D gene TRBD2, 6 bases. CDR1 and CDR2 (germline): SQVTM, ANQGSEA. Trimming pared 0 bases from V and 4 bases from J, leaving 16 bases between. The CDR3 length is 16 residues. CDR3 nucleotides: TGCAGCGTTGAAGATGACAGACGGGAGCCTTACAATGAGCAGTTCTTC. Amino acids: CSVEDDRREPYNEQFF.

Of note for this clone: Other DNA sequences in this sample translate to the same CDR3. The CDR3: CASSLGGGTEAFF. In nucleotides, the CDR3 is TGTGCCAGCAGCCTGGGTGGCGGGACTGAAGCTTTCTTT. V gene TRBV7-9 combines with J gene TRBJ1-1, with D unclear. CDR1 and CDR2 from the germline V gene are SEHNR and FQNEAQ (reference sequence). Trimming cost V 5 bases and J 5 bases, with 12 bases left between them. This CDR3 is 13 amino acids long.

The chain recombines TRBV9 with TRBJ2-7; a weak D match, TRBD2 (5 bases). The CDR3 is 15 residues long. The V and J ends lost 4 bases and 0 bases respectively, with 14 bases between them. CDR1 is SGDLS, CDR2 YYNGEE, per germline. The CDR3 coding sequence is TGTGCCAGCAGCCCCCGGACTGACTACTCCTACGAGCAGTACTTC. The encoded protein is CASSPRTDYSYEQYF.

This clone has only a few counts. The gene calls are TRBV19 and TRBJ1-1, with D uncertain. The CDR3 length is 15 residues. Germline lookup yields CDR1 LNHDA and CDR2 SQIVND (reference sequence). The V gene lost 3 bases and the J gene lost 7 bases, with 18 bases spanning the gap. DNA of the CDR3: TGTGCCAGTAGTATCCCGTACGCCCCATACGGTGAAGCTTTCTTT. Translating gives CASSIPYAPYGEAFF. The variable domain in full, with the rest retrieved from reference TRBV19 and TRBJ1-1, is DGGITQSPKYLFRKEGQNVTLSCEQNLNHDAMYWYRQDPGQGLRLIYYSQIVNDFQKGDIAEGYSVSREKKESFPLTVTSAQKNPTAFYLCASSIPYAPYGEAFFGQGTRLTVV.

V is TRBV9 and J is TRBJ1-5, with D possibly TRBD1 on 5 matching bases. The CDR3 contains 16 residues. V lost 0 bases and J lost 3, with 13 bases in between. CDR1 is SGDLS and CDR2 is YYNGEE in the germline V gene. The CDR3 coding sequence is TGTGCCAGCAGCGTAGGGGGGGACGGTCACAATCAGCCCCAGCATTTT. It yields the protein CASSVGGDGHNQPQHF.